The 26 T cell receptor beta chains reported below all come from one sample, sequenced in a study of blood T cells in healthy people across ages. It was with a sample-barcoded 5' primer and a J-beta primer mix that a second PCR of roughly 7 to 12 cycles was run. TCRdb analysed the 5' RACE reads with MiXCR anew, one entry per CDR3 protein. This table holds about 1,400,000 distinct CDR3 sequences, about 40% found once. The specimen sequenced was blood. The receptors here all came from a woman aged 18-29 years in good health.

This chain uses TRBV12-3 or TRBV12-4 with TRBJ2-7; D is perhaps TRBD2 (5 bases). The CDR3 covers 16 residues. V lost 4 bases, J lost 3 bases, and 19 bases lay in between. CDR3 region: CASSYLSGSWGYEQYF. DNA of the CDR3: TGTGCCAGCAGTTACCTTTCGGGGTCCTGGGGCTACGAGCAGTACTTC.

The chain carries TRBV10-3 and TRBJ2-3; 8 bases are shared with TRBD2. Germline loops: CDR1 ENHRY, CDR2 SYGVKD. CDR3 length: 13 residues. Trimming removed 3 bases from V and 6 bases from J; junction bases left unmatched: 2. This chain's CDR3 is CAISDPGGDTQYF. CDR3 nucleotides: TGTGCCATCAGTGACCCGGGGGGGGATACGCAGTATTTT.

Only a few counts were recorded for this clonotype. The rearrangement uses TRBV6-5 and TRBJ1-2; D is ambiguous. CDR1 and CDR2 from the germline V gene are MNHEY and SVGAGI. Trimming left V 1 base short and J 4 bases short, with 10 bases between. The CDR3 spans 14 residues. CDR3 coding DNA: TGTGCCAGCAGTTACTTGGGGATGGCCTATGGCTACACCTTC. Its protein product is CASSYLGMAYGYTF.

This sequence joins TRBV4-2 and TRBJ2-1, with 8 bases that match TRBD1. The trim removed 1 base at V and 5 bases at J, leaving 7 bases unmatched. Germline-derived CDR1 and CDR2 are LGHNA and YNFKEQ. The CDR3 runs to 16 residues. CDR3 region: CASSQAGTGRNNEQFF. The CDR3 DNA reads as TGTGCCAGCAGCCAAGCCGGGACAGGACGAAACAATGAGCAGTTCTTC.

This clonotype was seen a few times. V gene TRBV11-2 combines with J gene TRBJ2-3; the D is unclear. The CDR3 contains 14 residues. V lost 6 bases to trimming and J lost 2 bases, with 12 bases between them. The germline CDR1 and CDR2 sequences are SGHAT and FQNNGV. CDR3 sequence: CASRKRMITDTQYF. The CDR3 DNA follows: TGTGCCAGCAGAAAAAGAATGATCACAGATACGCAGTATTTT.

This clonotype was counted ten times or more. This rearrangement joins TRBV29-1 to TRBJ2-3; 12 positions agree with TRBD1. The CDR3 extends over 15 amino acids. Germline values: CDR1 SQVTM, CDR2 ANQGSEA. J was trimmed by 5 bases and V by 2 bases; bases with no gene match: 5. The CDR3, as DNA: TGCAGCGTTGAACCGGGACAGGGGGCTTTAGATACGCAGTATTTT. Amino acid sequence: CSVEPGQGALDTQYF.

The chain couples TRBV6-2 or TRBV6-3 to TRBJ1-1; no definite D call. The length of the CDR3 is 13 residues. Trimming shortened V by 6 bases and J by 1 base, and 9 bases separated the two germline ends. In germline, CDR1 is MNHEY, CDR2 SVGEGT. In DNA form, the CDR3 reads TGTGCCAGCAGGGAGAGGCCGAACACTGAAGCTTTCTTT. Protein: CASRERPNTEAFF.

CDR3 region: CASSFTRVGGYTF. The CDR3 DNA reads TGTGCCAGCAGTTTCACAAGGGTGGGGGGCTACACCTTC. V and J are TRBV27 and TRBJ1-2; D uncertain. Germline V lookup: CDR1 MNHEY, CDR2 SMNVEV (reference sequence). The CDR3 consists of 13 residues. Trimming stripped 3 bases from V and 8 bases from J, with 13 bases between.

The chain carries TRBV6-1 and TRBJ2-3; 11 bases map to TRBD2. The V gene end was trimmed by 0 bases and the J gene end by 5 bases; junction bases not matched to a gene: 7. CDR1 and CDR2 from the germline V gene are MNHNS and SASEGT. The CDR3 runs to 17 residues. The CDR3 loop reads CASSEASSGGSVDTQYF. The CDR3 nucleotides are TGTGCCAGCAGTGAAGCGTCTAGCGGGGGGTCAGTAGATACGCAGTATTTT.

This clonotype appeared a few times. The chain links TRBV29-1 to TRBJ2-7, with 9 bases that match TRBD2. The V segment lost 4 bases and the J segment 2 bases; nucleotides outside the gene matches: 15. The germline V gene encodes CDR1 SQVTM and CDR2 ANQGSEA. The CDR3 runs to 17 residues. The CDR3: CSVGGLAGIGTPYEQYF. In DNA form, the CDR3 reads TGCAGCGTTGGAGGTCTAGCGGGGATAGGAACCCCCTACGAGCAGTACTTC.

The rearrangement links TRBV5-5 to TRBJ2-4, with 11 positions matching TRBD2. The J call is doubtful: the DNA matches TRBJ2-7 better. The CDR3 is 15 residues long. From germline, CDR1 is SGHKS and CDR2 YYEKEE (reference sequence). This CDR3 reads CASRQGLAEPYEQYF. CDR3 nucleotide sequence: TGTGCCAGCAGGCAGGGACTAGCGGAACCATACGAGCAGTACTTC.

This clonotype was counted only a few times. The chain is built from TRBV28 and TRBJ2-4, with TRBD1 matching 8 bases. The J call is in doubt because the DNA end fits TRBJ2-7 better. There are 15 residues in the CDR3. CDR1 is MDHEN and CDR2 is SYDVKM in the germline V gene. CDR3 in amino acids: CASSLPTGALYEQYF. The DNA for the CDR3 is TGTGCCAGCAGTTTACCGACAGGGGCTCTCTACGAGCAGTACTTC.

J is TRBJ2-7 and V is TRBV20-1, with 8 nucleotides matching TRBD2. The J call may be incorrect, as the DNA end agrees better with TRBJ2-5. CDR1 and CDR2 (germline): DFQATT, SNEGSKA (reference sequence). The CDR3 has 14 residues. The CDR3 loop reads CSARGGPGLETQYF. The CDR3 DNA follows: TGCAGTGCTCGCGGGGGGCCGGGCTTGGAGACCCAGTACTTC.

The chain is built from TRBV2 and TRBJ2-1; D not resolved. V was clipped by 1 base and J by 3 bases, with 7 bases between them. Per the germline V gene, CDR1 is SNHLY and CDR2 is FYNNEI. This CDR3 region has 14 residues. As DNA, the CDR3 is TGTGCCAGCAGTGAAGTGTCTATCTACAATGAGCAGTTCTTC. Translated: CASSEVSIYNEQFF.

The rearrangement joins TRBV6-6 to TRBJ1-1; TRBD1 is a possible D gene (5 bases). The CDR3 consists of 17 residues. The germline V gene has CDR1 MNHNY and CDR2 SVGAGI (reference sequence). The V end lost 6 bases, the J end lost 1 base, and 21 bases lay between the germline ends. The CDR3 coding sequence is TGTGCCAGCAGCGTTAGGGCCTTGGGGGGAGGGAACACTGAAGCTTTCTTT. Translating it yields CASSVRALGGGNTEAFF.

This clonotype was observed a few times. The CDR3 protein is CASSFRRSKDGYTF. CDR3 coding DNA: TGTGCCAGCAGCTTCCGGCGGAGTAAGGATGGCTACACCTTC. The V call is TRBV7-9, the J call TRBJ1-2; D is unclear. The V end was cut by 3 bases, the J end by 6 bases, with 14 bases between. This CDR3 has 14 amino acids. Germline values: CDR1 SEHNR, CDR2 FQNEAQ (reference sequence).

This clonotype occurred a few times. CDR3 sequence reads: CASSLDRGDNEKLFF. The CDR3 region has the DNA TGTGCCAGCAGCTTAGATCGAGGAGATAACGAAAAACTGTTTTTT. The chain uses TRBV7-2 and TRBJ1-4; no firm D call. Germline V gives CDR1 SGHTA, CDR2 FQGNSA. This CDR3 comprises 15 residues. Trimming shortened V by 1 base and J by 8 bases, and 14 bases separated the two germline ends. The full variable domain, with the rest looked up from reference TRBV7-2 and TRBJ1-4, is GAGVSQSPSNKVTEKGKDVELRCDPISGHTALYWYRQSLGQGLEFLIYFQGNSAPDKSGLPSDRFSAERTGGSVSTLTIQRTQQEDSAVYLCASSLDRGDNEKLFFGSGTQLSVL.

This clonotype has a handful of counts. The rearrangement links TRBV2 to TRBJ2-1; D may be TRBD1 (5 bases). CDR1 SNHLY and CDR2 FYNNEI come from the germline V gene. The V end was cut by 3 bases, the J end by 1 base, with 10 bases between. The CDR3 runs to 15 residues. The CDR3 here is CASSERQGSYNEQFF. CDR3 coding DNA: TGTGCCAGCAGTGAGAGGCAGGGTTCCTACAATGAGCAGTTCTTC.

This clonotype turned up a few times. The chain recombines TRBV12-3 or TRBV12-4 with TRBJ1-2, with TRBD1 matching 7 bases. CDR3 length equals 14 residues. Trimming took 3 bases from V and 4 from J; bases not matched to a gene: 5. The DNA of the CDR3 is TGTGCCAGCAGTTTCGGACAGGCCGGCTATGGCTACACCTTC. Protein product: CASSFGQAGYGYTF.

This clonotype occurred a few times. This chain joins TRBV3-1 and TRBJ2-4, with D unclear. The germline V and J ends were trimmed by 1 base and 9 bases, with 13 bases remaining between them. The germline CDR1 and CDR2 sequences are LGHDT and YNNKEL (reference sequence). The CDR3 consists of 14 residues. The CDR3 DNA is TGTGCCAGCAGCCAAGTGGGCAGCAACAGCATTCAGTACTTC. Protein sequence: CASSQVGSNSIQYF.

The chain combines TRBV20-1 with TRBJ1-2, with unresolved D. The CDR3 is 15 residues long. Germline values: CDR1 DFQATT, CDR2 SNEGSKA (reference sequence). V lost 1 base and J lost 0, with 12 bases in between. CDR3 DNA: TGCAGTGCTAGAGGTTCAGGCCCCACTAACTATGGCTACACCTTC. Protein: CSARGSGPTNYGYTF.

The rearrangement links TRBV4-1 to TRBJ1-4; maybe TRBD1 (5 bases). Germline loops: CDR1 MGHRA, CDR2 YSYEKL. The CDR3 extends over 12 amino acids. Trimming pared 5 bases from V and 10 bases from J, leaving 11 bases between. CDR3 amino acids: CASSWNGGKLFF. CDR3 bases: TGCGCCAGCAGCTGGAACGGGGGAAAACTGTTTTTT.

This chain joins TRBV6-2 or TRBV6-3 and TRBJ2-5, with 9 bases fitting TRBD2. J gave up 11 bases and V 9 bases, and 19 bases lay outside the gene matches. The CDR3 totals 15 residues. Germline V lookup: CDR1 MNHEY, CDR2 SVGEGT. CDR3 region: CASSGGGASYNEQYF. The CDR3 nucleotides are TGTGCCAGTTCAGGCGGGGGGGCGTCCTACAATGAGCAGTACTTC.

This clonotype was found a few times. In nucleotides, the CDR3 is TGTGCCTCCAACCCCGGGACGTTGGGGAATGAGCAGTTCTTC. It codes for CASNPGTLGNEQFF. The V call is TRBV9, the J call TRBJ2-1; tentatively, D is TRBD1 or TRBD2 (5 bases each). Per the germline V gene, CDR1 is SGDLS and CDR2 is YYNGEE. This CDR3 contains 14 residues. V was clipped by 10 bases and J by 7 bases, with 21 bases between them.

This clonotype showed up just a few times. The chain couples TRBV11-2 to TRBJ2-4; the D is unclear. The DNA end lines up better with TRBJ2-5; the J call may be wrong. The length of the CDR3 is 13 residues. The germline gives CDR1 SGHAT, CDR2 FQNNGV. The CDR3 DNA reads TGTGCCAGCAGCCACGGACGGGAAGAGACCCAGTACTTC. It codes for CASSHGREETQYF.

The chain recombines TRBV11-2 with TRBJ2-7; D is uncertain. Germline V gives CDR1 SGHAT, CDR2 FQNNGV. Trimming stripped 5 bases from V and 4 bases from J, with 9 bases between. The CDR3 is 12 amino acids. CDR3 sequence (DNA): TGTGCCAGCAGCCCTCGGTTTTACGAGCAGTACTTC. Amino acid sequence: CASSPRFYEQYF.